The clone carrying this TCR beta chain was seen a single time. Antigen specificity is unknown. The data derive from a study of T cell responses to AZD1222 COVID-19 vaccine. About the research overall: Some second doses came at about 4 weeks and others at about 12 weeks; these were pooled.

Germline values: CDR1 PRHDT, CDR2 FYEKMQ (reference sequence). The V gene lost 5 bases and the J gene lost 8 bases, with 13 bases spanning the gap. The CDR3 contains 13 residues. Assay: immunoSEQ multiplex PCR; the TCRdb copy retains only in-frame clones and omits some. This sample has 120,000 or so clones; about 90% occur once, and the top ten carry approximately 10%. Study results and limitations: Just a handful of AZD1222 recipients tested seropositive at baseline. The donor cohort was predominantly white British with a female majority, and clonal diversity may have been underestimated.

The specimen comprised peripheral blood, sampled on day 0 of AZD1222 vaccination. The genes are TRBV13 and TRBJ1-3; no clear D gene. This clonotype was obtained from an adult in good health. CDR3 protein: CASSPRSEDTIYF. The CDR3 bases are TGTGCCAGCAGCCCCCGTTCAGAAGACACCATATATTTT.